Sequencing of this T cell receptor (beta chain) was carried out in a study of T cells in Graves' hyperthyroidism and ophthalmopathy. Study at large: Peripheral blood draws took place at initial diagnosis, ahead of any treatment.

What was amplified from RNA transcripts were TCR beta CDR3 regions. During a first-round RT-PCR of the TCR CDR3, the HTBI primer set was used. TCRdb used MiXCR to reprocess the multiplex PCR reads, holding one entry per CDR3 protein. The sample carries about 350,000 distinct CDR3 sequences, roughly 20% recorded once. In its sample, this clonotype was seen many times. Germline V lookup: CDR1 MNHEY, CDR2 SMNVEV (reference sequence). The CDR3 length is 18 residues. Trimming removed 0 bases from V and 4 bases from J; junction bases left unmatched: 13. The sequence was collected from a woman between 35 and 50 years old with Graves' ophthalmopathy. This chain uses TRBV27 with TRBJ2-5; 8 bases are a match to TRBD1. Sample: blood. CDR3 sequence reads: CASSLSGFWTGPRETQYF. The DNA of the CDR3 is TGTGCCAGCAGTTTATCTGGCTTTTGGACAGGGCCACGAGAGACCCAGTACTTC.